What follows are 18 T cell receptor beta chains derived from one specimen sequenced in a study of regulatory T cells in long-lasting Graves disease. The time point: newly diagnosed GD, antithyroid drugs for less than 3 months. The TCR library was prepared using RNA isolated from PBMCs. Arm-PCR of CDR3 regions and iRepertoire HTBI primers were the basis on which TCR beta libraries were built. TCRdb fed the multiplex PCR reads into MiXCR, producing one record per CDR3 protein. The data contain 550,000 to 650,000 distinct CDR3 sequences, about 15% of them singletons. This sample also belongs to another study, concerning T cells in Graves' hyperthyroidism and ophthalmopathy.

Sequencing used peripheral blood mononuclear cells (PBMCs), obtained at new diagnosis, from a patient treated with antithyroid drugs. The receptors originated from a man younger than 35 with Graves disease.

This clonotype came up a few times. The gene calls are TRBV7-2 and TRBJ2-5, with D unresolved. The CDR3 is 13 amino acids. Germline CDR1 reads SGHTA; CDR2 reads FQGNSA. Trimming pared 5 bases from V and 3 bases from J, leaving 10 bases between. The CDR3 bases are TGTGCCAGCAGCCAGGTCTCGAAAGAGACCCAGTACTTC. This encodes CASSQVSKETQYF. The variable domain in full, completed from reference TRBV7-2 and TRBJ2-5, reads GAGVSQSPSNKVTEKGKDVELRCDPISGHTALYWYRQSLGQGLEFLIYFQGNSAPDKSGLPSDRFSAERTGGSVSTLTIQRTQQEDSAVYLCASSQVSKETQYFGPGTRLLVL.

Remarks on this clonotype: This may be a read error: a much more frequent sequence differs by one nucleotide. This chain joins TRBV6-2 or TRBV6-3 and TRBJ2-7; 14 nucleotides match TRBD2. The CDR3 sequence is 20 residues long. Germline V CDR1 and CDR2: MNHEY, SVGEGT. The chain's CDR3 is CASGYSMGLSGTSGSDEQYF. In DNA, the CDR3 is TGTGCCAGCGGTTACTCGATGGGCCTGAGCGGGACTAGCGGGAGCGACGAGCAGTACTTC.

The chain joins TRBV7-2 to TRBJ1-5; no reliable D call. V shed 2 bases and J shed 9 bases, with 14 bases lying between them. Germline CDR1 is SGHTA and CDR2 is FQGNSA. The CDR3 has 14 amino acids. CDR3 nucleotide sequence: TGTGCCAGCAGCTTACCCGGGTCGATGAGGCCCCAGCATTTT. This translates into CASSLPGSMRPQHF.

This chain links TRBV20-1 with TRBJ2-3; 12 bases line up with TRBD1. The CDR3 runs to 15 residues. The V and J ends lost 3 bases and 7 bases, in that order; junction bases with no gene match: 8. In germline, CDR1 is DFQATT, CDR2 SNEGSKA (reference sequence). DNA for the CDR3: TGCAGTGCTAGCCCGGGACAGGGGGCGATTTATACGCAGTATTTT. It yields the protein CSASPGQGAIYTQYF.

This clonotype has only a few counts. An end of the junction differs from the germline gene, which may be a read error. The chain employs TRBV2 and TRBJ2-3; TRBD2 matches 7 bases. Germline V gives CDR1 SNHLY, CDR2 FYNNEI. The CDR3 contains 16 residues. The CDR3 bases are TGTGCCGGCAGTTCCCGACTAGCCGGGCCCGCAGATACGCAGTATTTT. It translates to CAGSSRLAGPADTQYF.

This chain uses TRBV7-3 with TRBJ2-2; D is unclear. The CDR3 totals 14 residues. Germline CDR1 reads SGHTA; CDR2 reads FQGTGA. Trimming removed 3 bases from V and 5 bases from J, with 10 bases in between. The CDR3 bases are TGTGCCAGCAGCTTCAATGATCGGACCGGGGAGCTGTTTTTT. It yields the protein CASSFNDRTGELFF.

This clonotype was detected many times. The chain carries TRBV2 and TRBJ2-1; 13 bases are a match to TRBD2. V gave up 6 bases and J gave up 5 bases; unmatched junction bases: 4. This CDR3 is built from 15 residues. Germline loops: CDR1 SNHLY, CDR2 FYNNEI. The CDR3 DNA reads TGTGCCAGCAGCTTAACTAGCGGGAGGGACAATGAGCAGTTCTTC. Amino acid sequence: CASSLTSGRDNEQFF.

The chain carries TRBV29-1 and TRBJ2-2, with D hard to call. V was trimmed by 5 bases and J by 1 base, leaving 8 bases between them. Per germline, CDR1 SQVTM and CDR2 ANQGSEA. There are 13 residues in the CDR3. The CDR3 region is CSVLGENTGELFF. The CDR3 DNA reads as TGCAGCGTTCTGGGCGAGAACACCGGGGAGCTGTTTTTT.

The chain is built from TRBV2 and TRBJ1-4; 7 bases match TRBD1. Germline CDR1 and CDR2: SNHLY and FYNNEI. V trimming: 5 bases; J trimming: 8 bases; junction bases outside the gene matches: 5. This CDR3 is 13 amino acids long. The DNA for the CDR3 is TGTGCCAGCAGTTGGCAGGGGGGCGAAAAACTGTTTTTT. Translated, it gives CASSWQGGEKLFF.

The table lists this clonotype with many counts. This chain uses TRBV6-1 with TRBJ2-1, with D maybe TRBD1 (5 bases). V was cut by 6 bases and J by 5 bases, with 17 bases left in between. The CDR3 loop spans 15 amino acids. Germline CDR1 is MNHNS and CDR2 is SASEGT. CDR3 sequence (DNA): TGTGCCAGCAGGACGCTAAAGGGGCCTGACAATGAGCAGTTCTTC. Protein product: CASRTLKGPDNEQFF.

This clonotype has a count of ten or more. This chain uses TRBV5-1 with TRBJ2-7, with TRBD2 matching 8 bases. This CDR3 comprises 14 residues. The germline CDR1 and CDR2 sequences are SGHRS and YFSETQ. J was trimmed by 6 bases and V by 0 bases; bases with no gene match: 5. CDR3 region: CASSLGGLEGEQYF. Here the CDR3 DNA reads TGCGCCAGCAGCTTGGGGGGACTAGAGGGCGAGCAGTACTTC.

As to this clonotype: With only one base between it and a far larger clone, this is likely a read error. The chain combines TRBV20-1 with TRBJ2-7, with TRBD1 identical over 9 bases. CDR3 length: 13 residues. Trimming took 8 bases from V and 10 from J; bases not matched to a gene: 15. Germline V lookup: CDR1 DFQATT, CDR2 SNEGSKA (reference sequence). The chain's CDR3 is CSLIKQGAKIQYF. The CDR3 bases are TGCAGTCTGATTAAACAGGGGGCTAAGATCCAGTACTTC.

The CDR3: CASSVSGRFYNEQFF. In DNA, the CDR3 is TGTGCCAGCAGTGTTAGCGGGAGGTTTTACAATGAGCAGTTCTTC. V usage is TRBV9 and J usage is TRBJ2-1, with 10 nucleotides matching TRBD2. Germline CDR1 is SGDLS and CDR2 is YYNGEE. This CDR3 comprises 15 residues. V was clipped by 5 bases and J by 4 bases; unmatched bases: 6.

V is TRBV30 and J is TRBJ2-7, with D unclear. This CDR3 is built from 12 residues. V lost 2 bases and J lost 1, with 6 bases in between. CDR1 is GTSNPN and CDR2 is SVGIG in the germline V gene (reference sequence). CDR3 bases: TGTGCCTGGAGTAGGCAGTCCTACGAGCAGTACTTC. It is translated as CAWSRQSYEQYF.

Note on this clonotype: A much larger clone differs by one base, so this may be a read error. The chain employs TRBV15 and TRBJ2-5; tentatively, D is TRBD2 (5 bases). CDR3 length: 16 residues. The germline V gene encodes CDR1 LNHNV and CDR2 YYDKDF (reference sequence). CDR3 sequence reads: CATSRDDSVSQGTQYF. The DNA for the CDR3 is TGTGCCACCAGCAGAGATGATAGCGTCAGCCAAGGGACCCAGTACTTC.

For the CDR3, the DNA is TGTGCCAGCAGTTACGGCTGGGCCTATGGCTACACCTTC. It codes for CASSYGWAYGYTF. The V gene is TRBV6-5, the J gene TRBJ1-2; D not certain. Trimming took 2 bases from V and 4 from J, leaving 8 bases between them. Germline V gene data show CDR1 as MNHEY and CDR2 as SVGAGI. This CDR3 contains 13 residues.

This clonotype was seen only a few times. The gene calls are TRBV6-1 and TRBJ2-1, with 9 bases lining up with TRBD2. The CDR3 is made up of 17 amino acids. Germline-derived CDR1 and CDR2 are MNHNS and SASEGT. The junction had 14 bases not matched to a gene; V was cut back by 8 bases and J by 3 bases. The CDR3: CASVPVASGTFYNEQFF. The CDR3 DNA reads as TGTGCCAGCGTCCCGGTTGCTAGCGGGACGTTCTACAATGAGCAGTTCTTC.

The V and J genes are TRBV6-5 and TRBJ2-4, with TRBD2 as a possible D gene (6 bases). The germline V gene has CDR1 MNHEY and CDR2 SVGAGI. The V gene lost 4 bases and the J gene lost 16 bases, with 17 bases spanning the gap. The CDR3 is 12 amino acids. The CDR3 reads CASSSPGEVLYF. In DNA, the CDR3 is TGTGCCAGCAGTTCCCCGGGAGAGGTTCTATACTTC.